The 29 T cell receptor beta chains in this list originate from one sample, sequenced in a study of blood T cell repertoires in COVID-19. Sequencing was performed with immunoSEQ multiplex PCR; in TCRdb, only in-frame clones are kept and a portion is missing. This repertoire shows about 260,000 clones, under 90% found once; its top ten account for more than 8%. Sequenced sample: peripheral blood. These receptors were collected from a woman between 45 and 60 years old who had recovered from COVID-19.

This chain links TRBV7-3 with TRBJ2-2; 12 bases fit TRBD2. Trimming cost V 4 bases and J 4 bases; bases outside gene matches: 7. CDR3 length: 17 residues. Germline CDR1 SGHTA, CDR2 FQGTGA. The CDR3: CASSWTSGTGGTGELFF. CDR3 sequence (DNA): TGTGCCAGCAGCTGGACTAGCGGGACCGGGGGCACCGGGGAGCTGTTTTTT.

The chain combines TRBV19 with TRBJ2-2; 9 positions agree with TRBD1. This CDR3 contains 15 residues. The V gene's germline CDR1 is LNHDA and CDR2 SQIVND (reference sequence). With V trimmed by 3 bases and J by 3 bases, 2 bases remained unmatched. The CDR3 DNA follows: TGTGCCAGTAGTATTACAGGGGGCTACACCGGGGAGCTGTTTTTT. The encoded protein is CASSITGGYTGELFF. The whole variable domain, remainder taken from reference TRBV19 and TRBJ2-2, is DGGITQSPKYLFRKEGQNVTLSCEQNLNHDAMYWYRQDPGQGLRLIYYSQIVNDFQKGDIAEGYSVSREKKESFPLTVTSAQKNPTAFYLCASSITGGYTGELFFGEGSRLTVL.

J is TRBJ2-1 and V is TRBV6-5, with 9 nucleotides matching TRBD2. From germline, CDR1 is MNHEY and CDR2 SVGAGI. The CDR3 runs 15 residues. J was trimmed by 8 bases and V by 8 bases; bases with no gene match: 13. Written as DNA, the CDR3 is TGTGCCAGCTCCGTCGGGACTAGCTTTTCCGATGAGCAGTTCTTC. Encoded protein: CASSVGTSFSDEQFF.

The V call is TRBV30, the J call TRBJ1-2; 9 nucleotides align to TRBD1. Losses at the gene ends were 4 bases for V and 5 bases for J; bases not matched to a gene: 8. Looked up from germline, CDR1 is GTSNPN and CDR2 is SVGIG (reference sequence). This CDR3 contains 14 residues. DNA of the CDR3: TGTGCCTGGACCAAACAGGGGGCGAGGTATGGCTACACCTTC. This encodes CAWTKQGARYGYTF. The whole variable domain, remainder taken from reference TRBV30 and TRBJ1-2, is SQTIHQWPATLVQPVGSPLSLECTVEGTSNPNLYWYRQAAGRGLQLLFYSVGIGQISSEVPQNLSASRPQDRQFILSSKKLLLSDSGFYLCAWTKQGARYGYTFGSGTRLTVV.

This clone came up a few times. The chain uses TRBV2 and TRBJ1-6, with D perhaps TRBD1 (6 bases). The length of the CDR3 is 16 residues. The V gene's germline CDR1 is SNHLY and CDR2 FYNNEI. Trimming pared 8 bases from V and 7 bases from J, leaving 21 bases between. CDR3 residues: CASCPDQPGANSPLHF. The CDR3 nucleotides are TGTGCCAGCTGCCCCGACCAGCCAGGGGCCAATTCACCCCTCCACTTT.

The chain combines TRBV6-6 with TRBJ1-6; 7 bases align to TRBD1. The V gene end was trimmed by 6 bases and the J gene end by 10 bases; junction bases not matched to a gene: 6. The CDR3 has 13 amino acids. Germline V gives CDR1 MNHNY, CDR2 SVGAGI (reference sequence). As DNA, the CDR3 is TGTGCCAGCAGAGGGGGCGCGGGATCACCCCTCCACTTT. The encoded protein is CASRGGAGSPLHF.

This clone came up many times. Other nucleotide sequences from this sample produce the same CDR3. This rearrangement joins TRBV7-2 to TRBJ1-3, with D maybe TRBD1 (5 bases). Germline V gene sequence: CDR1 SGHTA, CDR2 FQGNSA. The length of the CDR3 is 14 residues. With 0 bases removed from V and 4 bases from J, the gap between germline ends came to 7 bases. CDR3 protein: CASSLAPGGNTIYF. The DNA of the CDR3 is TGTGCCAGCAGCTTAGCCCCAGGGGGAAACACCATATATTTT.

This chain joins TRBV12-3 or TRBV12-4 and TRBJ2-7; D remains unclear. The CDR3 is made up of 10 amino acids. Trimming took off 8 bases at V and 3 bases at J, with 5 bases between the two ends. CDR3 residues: CASGDYEQYF. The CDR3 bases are TGTGCCAGCGGAGACTACGAGCAGTACTTC.

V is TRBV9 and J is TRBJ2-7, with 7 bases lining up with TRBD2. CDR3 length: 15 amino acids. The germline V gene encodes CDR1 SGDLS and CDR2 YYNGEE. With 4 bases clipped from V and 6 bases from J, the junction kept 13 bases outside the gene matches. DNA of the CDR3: TGTGCCAGCAGCCCCTGGGGGGGAGCACTCGCCGAGCAGTACTTC. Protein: CASSPWGGALAEQYF.

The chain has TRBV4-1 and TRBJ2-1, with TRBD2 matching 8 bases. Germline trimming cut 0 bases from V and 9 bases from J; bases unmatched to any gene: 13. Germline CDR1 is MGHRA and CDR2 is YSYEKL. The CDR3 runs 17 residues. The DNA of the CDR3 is TGCGCCAGCAGCCAAGAGGGGCGTAGCGGGGTGTGGGTTGAGCAGTTCTTC. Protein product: CASSQEGRSGVWVEQFF.

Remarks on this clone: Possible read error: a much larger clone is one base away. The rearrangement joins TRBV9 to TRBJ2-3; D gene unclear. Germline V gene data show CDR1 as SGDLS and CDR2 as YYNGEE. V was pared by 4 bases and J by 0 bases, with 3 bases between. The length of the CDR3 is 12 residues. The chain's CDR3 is CASSLSTDTQYF. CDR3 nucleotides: TGTGCCAGCAGCCTGAGCACAGATACGCAGTATTTT.

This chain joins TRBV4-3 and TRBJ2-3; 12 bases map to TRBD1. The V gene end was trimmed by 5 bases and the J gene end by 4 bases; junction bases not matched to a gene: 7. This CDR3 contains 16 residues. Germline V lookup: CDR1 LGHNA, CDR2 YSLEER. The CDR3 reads CASSSQGQGAADTQYF. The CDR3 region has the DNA TGCGCCAGCAGCAGCCAGGGACAGGGGGCCGCAGATACGCAGTATTTT.

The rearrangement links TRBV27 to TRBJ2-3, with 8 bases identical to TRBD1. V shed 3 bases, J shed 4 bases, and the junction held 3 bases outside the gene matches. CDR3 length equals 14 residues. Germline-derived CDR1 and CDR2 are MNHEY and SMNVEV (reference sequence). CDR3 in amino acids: CASSFYRGADTQYF. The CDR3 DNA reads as TGTGCCAGCAGTTTTTACAGGGGGGCAGATACGCAGTATTTT.

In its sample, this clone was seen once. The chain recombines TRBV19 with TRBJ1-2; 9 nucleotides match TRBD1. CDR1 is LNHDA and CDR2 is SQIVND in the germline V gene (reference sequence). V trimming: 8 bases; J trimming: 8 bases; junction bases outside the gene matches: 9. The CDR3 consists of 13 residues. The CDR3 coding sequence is TGTGCCAGTGGGACAGGGTTGGTAAGAGGCTACACCTTC. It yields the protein CASGTGLVRGYTF.

CDR3 region: CASRGGSAGLPLGGELFF. The CDR3 bases are TGTGCCAGCAGGGGGGGTTCGGCAGGACTACCACTTGGCGGGGAGCTGTTTTTT. The chain links TRBV28 to TRBJ2-2; D is possibly TRBD2 (6 bases). The germline CDR1 and CDR2 sequences are MDHEN and SYDVKM. This CDR3 region has 18 residues. Between the trimmed V and J ends, which lost 6 bases and 7 bases, there was a span of 27 bases.

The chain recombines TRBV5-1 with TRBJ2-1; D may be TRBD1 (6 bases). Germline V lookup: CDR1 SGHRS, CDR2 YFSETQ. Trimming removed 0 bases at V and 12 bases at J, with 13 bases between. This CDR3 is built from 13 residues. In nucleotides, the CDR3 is TGCGCCAGCAGCTTGGCCCCACAGGGCGGGCAGTTCTTC. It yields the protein CASSLAPQGGQFF.

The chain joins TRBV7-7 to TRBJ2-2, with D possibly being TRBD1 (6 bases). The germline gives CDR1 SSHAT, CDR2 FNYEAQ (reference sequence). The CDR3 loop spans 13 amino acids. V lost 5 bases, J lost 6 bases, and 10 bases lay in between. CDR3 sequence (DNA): TGTGCCAGCAGCCCGGACAGCCCCGGGGAGCTGTTTTTT. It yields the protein CASSPDSPGELFF.

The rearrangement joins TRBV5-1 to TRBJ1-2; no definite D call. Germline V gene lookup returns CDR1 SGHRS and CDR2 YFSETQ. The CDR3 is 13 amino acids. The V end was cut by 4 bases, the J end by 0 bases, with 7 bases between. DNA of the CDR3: TGCGCCAGCAGCAGAGAGGCTAACTATGGCTACACCTTC. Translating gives CASSREANYGYTF.

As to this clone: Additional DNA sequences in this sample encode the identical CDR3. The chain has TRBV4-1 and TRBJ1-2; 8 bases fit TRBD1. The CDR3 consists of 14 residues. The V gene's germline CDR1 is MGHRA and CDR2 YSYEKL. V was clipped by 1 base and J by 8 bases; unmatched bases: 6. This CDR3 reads CASSQAGTGGGYTF. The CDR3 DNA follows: TGCGCCAGCAGCCAAGCTGGGACAGGTGGCGGCTACACCTTC.

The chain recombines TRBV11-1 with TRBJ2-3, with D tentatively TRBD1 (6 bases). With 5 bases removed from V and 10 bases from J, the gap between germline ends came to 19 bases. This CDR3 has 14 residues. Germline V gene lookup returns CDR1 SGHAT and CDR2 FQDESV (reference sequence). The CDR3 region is CASSRDNPGFAQYF. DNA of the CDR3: TGTGCCAGCAGCCGGGACAACCCGGGGTTTGCGCAGTATTTT.

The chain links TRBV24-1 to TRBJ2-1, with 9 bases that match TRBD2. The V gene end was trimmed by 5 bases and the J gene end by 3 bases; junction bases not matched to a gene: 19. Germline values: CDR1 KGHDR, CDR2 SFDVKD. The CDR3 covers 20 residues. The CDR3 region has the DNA TGTGCCACCAGTGGCAGTTACGGGACAGAAAAGCGGGAGGTCTACAATGAGCAGTTCTTC. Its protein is CATSGSYGTEKREVYNEQFF.

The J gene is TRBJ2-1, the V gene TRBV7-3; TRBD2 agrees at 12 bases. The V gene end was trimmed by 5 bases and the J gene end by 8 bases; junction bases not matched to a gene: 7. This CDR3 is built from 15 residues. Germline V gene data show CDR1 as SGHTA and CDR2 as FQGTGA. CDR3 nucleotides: TGTGCCAGCAGCCCCAGACTAGCGGGAGTGGATGAGCAGTTCTTC. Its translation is CASSPRLAGVDEQFF. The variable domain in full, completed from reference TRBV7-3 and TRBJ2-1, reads GAGVSQTPSNKVTEKGKYVELRCDPISGHTALYWYRQSLGQGPEFLIYFQGTGAADDSGLPNDRFFAVRPEGSVSTLKIQRTERGDSAVYLCASSPRLAGVDEQFFGPGTRLTVL.

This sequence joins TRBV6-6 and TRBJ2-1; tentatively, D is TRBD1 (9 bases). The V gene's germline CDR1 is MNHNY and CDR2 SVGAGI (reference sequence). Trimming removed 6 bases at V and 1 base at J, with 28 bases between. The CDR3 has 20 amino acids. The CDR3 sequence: CASSTIPTGGLAGSYNEQFF. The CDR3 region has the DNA TGTGCCAGCAGCACCATTCCAACAGGGGGCTTAGCGGGGTCCTACAATGAGCAGTTCTTC.

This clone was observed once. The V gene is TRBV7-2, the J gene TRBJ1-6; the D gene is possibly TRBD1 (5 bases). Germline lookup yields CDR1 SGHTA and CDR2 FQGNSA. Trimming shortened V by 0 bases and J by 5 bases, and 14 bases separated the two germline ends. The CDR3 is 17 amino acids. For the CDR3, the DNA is TGTGCCAGCAGCTTAGCGGGGGGGGTACTTAATAATTCACCCCTCCACTTT. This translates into CASSLAGGVLNNSPLHF.

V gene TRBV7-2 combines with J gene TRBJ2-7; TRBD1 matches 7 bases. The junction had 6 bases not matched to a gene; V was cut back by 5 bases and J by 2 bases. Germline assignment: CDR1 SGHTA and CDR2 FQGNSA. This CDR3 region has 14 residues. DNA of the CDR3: TGTGCCAGCAGCAAGGGGGCTCTTACCTACGAGCAGTACTTC. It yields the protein CASSKGALTYEQYF.

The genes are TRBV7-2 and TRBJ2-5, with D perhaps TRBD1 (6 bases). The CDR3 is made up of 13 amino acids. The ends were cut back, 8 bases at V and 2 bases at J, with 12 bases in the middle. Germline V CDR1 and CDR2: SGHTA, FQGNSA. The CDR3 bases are TGTGCCAGCTCCCAGGGGATACAAGAGACCCAGTACTTC. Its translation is CASSQGIQETQYF.

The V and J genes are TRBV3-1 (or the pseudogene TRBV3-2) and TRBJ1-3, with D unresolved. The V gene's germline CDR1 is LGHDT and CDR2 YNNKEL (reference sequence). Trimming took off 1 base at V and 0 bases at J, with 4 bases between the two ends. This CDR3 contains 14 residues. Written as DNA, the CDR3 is TGTGCCAGCAGCCAAGCTGTCTCTGGAAACACCATATATTTT. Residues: CASSQAVSGNTIYF.

CDR3 in DNA: TGTGCCAGCAGCTCCGGACAAAGCTCCTACGAGCAGTACTTC. Its protein product is CASSSGQSSYEQYF. The chain recombines TRBV7-2 with TRBJ2-7, with D possibly TRBD1 on 5 matching bases. Germline V gene lookup returns CDR1 SGHTA and CDR2 FQGNSA. The ends were cut back, 4 bases at V and 0 bases at J, with 10 bases in the middle. The CDR3 sequence is 14 residues long.

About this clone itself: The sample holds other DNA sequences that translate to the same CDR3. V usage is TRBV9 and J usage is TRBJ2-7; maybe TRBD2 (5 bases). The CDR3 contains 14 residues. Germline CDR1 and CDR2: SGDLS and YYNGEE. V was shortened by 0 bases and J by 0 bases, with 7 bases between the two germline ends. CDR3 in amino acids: CASSVGGSSYEQYF. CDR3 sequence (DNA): TGTGCCAGCAGCGTAGGCGGGTCCTCCTACGAGCAGTACTTC. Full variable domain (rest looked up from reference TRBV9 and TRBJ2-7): DSGVTQTPKHLITATGQRVTLRCSPRSGDLSVYWYQQSLDQGLQFLIQYYNGEERAKGNILERFSAQQFPDLHSELNLSSLELGDSALYFCASSVGGSSYEQYFGPGTRLTVT.